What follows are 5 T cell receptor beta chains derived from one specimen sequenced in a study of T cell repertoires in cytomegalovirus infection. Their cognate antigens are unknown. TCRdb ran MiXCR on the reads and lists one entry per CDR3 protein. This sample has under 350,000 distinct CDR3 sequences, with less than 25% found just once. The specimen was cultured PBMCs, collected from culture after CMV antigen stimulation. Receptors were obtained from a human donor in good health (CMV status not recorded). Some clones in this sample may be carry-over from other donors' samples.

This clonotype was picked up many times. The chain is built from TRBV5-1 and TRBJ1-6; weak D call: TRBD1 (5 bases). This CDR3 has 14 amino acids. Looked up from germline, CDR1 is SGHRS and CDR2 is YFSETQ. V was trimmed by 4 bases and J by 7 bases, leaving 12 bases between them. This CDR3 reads CASSPVGVNSPLHF. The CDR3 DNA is TGCGCCAGCAGCCCAGTGGGGGTAAATTCACCCCTCCACTTT. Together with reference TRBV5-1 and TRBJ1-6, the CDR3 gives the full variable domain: KAGVTQTPRYLIKTRGQQVTLSCSPISGHRSVSWYQQTPGQGLQFLFEYFSETQRNKGNFPGRFSGRQFSNSRSEMNVSTLELGDSALYLCASSPVGVNSPLHFGNGTRLTVT.

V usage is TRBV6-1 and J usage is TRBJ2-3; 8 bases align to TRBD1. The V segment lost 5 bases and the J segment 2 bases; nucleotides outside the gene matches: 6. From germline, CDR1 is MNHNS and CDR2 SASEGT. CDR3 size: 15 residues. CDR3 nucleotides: TGTGCCAGCAGTTATCAGGGGGCTTACACAGATACGCAGTATTTT. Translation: CASSYQGAYTDTQYF.

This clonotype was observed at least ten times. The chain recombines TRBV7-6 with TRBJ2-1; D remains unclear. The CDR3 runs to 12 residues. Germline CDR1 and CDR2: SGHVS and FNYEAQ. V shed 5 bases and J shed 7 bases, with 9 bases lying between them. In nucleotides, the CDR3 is TGTGCCAGCAGCATTAGTGGGAATGAGCAGTTCTTC. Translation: CASSISGNEQFF.

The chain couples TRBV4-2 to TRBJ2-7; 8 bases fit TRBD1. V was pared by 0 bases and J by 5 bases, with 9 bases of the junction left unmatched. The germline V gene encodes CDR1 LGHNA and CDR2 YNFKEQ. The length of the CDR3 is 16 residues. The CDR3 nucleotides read TGTGCCAGCAGCCAAGATTCTGGTCAGGGGGCCGACGAGCAGTACTTC. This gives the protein CASSQDSGQGADEQYF.

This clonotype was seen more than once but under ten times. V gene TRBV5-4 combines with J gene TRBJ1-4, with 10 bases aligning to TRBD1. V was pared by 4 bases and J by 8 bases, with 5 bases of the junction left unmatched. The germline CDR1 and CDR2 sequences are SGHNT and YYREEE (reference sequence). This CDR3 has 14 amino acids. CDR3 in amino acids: CASSRQGASEKLFF. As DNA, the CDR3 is TGTGCCAGCAGCCGACAGGGGGCTTCGGAAAAACTGTTTTTT. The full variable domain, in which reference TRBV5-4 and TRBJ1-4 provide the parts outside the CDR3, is ETGVTQSPTHLIKTRGQQVTLRCSSQSGHNTVSWYQQALGQGPQFIFQYYREEENGRGNFPPRFSGLQFPNYSSELNVNALELDDSALYLCASSRQGASEKLFFGSGTQLSVL.